The source of this T cell receptor beta chain is a study of tumor-infiltrating lymphocytes in primary liver carcinoma. This CDR3 has 12 amino acids. From around 0.5 ug total RNA, TCR beta cDNA was generated with a primer in the constant region. Three nested multiplex PCR rounds of slightly modified ARM-PCR generated TCR beta libraries. The first two PCR rounds used TRBV1-TRBV30 forward primers with a C-beta reverse primer, 9 to 11 cycles each. TCRdb used MiXCR to reprocess the multiplex PCR reads, holding one entry per CDR3 protein. The sample lists 300,000 to 350,000 distinct CDR3 sequences; less than 70% were seen once. Researchers drew blood RNA from unsorted whole blood and extracted germline DNA as well.

The sequence was collected from a man aged 35-49 years with primary liver carcinoma and hepatitis B virus infection. Sequences were obtained from peripheral blood. The rearrangement links TRBV21-1 to TRBJ2-4; whether TRBD2, the table's D call, matches the DNA was not checked. TRBV21-1 is labeled a pseudogene. The CDR3 nucleotides are TGTGCCAGCAGTGGGACAGCGGGAGGACAGTACTTC. Amino acid sequence: CASSGTAGGQYF.